The 22 T cell receptor beta chains listed next were all sequenced from one sample in a study of shared clonotypes between healthy human individuals. CD8 cells classed as naive were CD45RO-negative and positively selected for CCR7, excluding terminally differentiated effector memory CD45RA+ cells. Only in-frame clones appear in the TCRdb table, and some are missing; sequencing was by immunoSEQ multiplex PCR. The sample has around 1.9 million clones, just over 90% seen once. Sequences were obtained from naive CD8+ T cells from PBMCs. The receptors here all came from a man aged 18 to 30 in good health. Some clones in this sample may be carry-over from other donors' samples.

Only a few counts were recorded for this clone. The identical CDR3 is also encoded by other nucleotide sequences in the sample. The chain is built from TRBV27 and TRBJ2-3; D ambiguous. Trimming shortened V by 3 bases and J by 0 bases, and 7 bases separated the two germline ends. The germline V gene has CDR1 MNHEY and CDR2 SMNVEV (reference sequence). CDR3 length: 14 residues. The CDR3 sequence is CASSFRRSTDTQYF. Written as DNA, the CDR3 is TGTGCCAGCAGTTTTCGACGGAGCACAGATACGCAGTATTTT.

The V and J genes are TRBV28 and TRBJ2-7; D may correspond to TRBD1 or TRBD2 (5 bases each). This CDR3 has 15 amino acids. V was shortened by 7 bases and J by 0 bases, with 16 bases between the two germline ends. Germline CDR1 reads MDHEN; CDR2 reads SYDVKM. The CDR3 loop is CASTPGTRSSYEQYF. The CDR3 bases are TGTGCCAGCACCCCCGGGACCAGAAGCTCCTACGAGCAGTACTTC.

The chain joins TRBV13 to TRBJ2-3, with 9 bases fitting TRBD2. The CDR3 consists of 18 residues. J gave up 2 bases and V 5 bases, and 14 bases lay outside the gene matches. The germline V gene has CDR1 PRHDT and CDR2 FYEKMQ (reference sequence). CDR3 residues: CASSQIKRLADYTDTQYF. The CDR3 DNA reads TGTGCCAGCAGCCAAATCAAGAGACTAGCGGATTACACAGATACGCAGTATTTT.

This clone was counted only a few times. The chain uses TRBV30 and TRBJ1-4; D possibly corresponds to TRBD1 (5 bases). The CDR3 totals 17 residues. Trimming removed 1 base from V and 0 bases from J, with 15 bases in between. In germline, CDR1 is GTSNPN, CDR2 SVGIG (reference sequence). The CDR3: CAWSALALTATNEKLFF. CDR3 sequence (DNA): TGTGCCTGGAGTGCCCTCGCGCTGACAGCAACTAATGAAAAACTGTTTTTT.

This clone came up once. V gene TRBV28 combines with J gene TRBJ2-5; D is possibly TRBD1 (7 bases). This CDR3 is 16 amino acids long. V dropped 7 bases and J dropped 5 bases, with 23 bases sitting between them. Germline CDR1 and CDR2: MDHEN and SYDVKM. The CDR3 protein is CASTSTPRGEWETQYF. The CDR3 bases are TGTGCCAGCACCTCGACACCCAGGGGGGAATGGGAGACCCAGTACTTC. Full variable domain (missing parts from reference TRBV28 and TRBJ2-5): DVKVTQSSRYLVKRTGEKVFLECVQDMDHENMFWYRQDPGLGLRLIYFSYDVKMKEKGDIPEGYSVSREKKERFSLILESASTNQTSMYLCASTSTPRGEWETQYFGPGTRLLVL.

CDR3 sequence reads: CASSLWMKLFSNQPQHF. For the CDR3, the DNA is TGTGCCAGCAGTTTATGGATGAAGCTGTTCAGCAATCAGCCCCAGCATTTT. The rearrangement links TRBV28 to TRBJ1-5; D remains unclear. CDR3 length equals 17 residues. CDR1 is MDHEN, CDR2 SYDVKM, per germline. The V end lost 0 bases, the J end lost 1 base, and 13 bases lay between the germline ends.

The chain uses TRBV27 and TRBJ2-3; TRBD1 might be the D (5 bases). The CDR3 runs 15 residues. V dropped 4 bases and J dropped 2 bases, with 13 bases sitting between them. Per the germline V gene, CDR1 is MNHEY and CDR2 is SMNVEV (reference sequence). The CDR3 bases are TGTGCCAGCAGTTCGCCCAGGGCAAACACAGATACGCAGTATTTT. As protein: CASSSPRANTDTQYF.

The genes are TRBV7-3 and TRBJ2-7; D remains unclear. Deletions cut 3 bases from V and 5 bases from J, with 17 bases between. In germline, CDR1 is SGHTA, CDR2 FQGTGA. This CDR3 region has 15 residues. The CDR3 region has the DNA TGTGCCAGCAGCTTGCTACTCGGACCGTTTGACGAGCAGTACTTC. Its protein product is CASSLLLGPFDEQYF.

The gene calls are TRBV7-2 and TRBJ2-2; D is perhaps TRBD2 (5 bases). The CDR3 is made up of 15 amino acids. Trimming took 3 bases from V and 6 from J, leaving 14 bases between them. CDR1 SGHTA and CDR2 FQGNSA come from the germline V gene. The CDR3 DNA reads as TGTGCCAGCAGCTTGCGGGTCCAACTTTCCGGGGAGCTGTTTTTT. Its protein product is CASSLRVQLSGELFF.

V and J are TRBV4-1 and TRBJ2-5, with 11 bases lining up with TRBD2. This CDR3 is built from 16 residues. V lost 4 bases to trimming and J lost 5 bases; unmatched junction nucleotides: 9. CDR1 and CDR2 from the germline V gene are MGHRA and YSYEKL. CDR3 region: CASSPVTSGMGETQYF. CDR3 coding DNA: TGCGCCAGCAGCCCAGTGACTAGCGGGATGGGGGAGACCCAGTACTTC.

The CDR3 is CASSDRARPFF. The CDR3 DNA follows: TGTGCCAGCAGTGACAGGGCAAGGCCTTTCTTT. The rearrangement uses TRBV6-5 and TRBJ1-1; 7 nucleotides line up with TRBD1. The germline gives CDR1 MNHEY, CDR2 SVGAGI. The junction had 6 bases not matched to a gene; V was cut back by 5 bases and J by 12 bases. The CDR3 loop spans 11 amino acids.

The rearrangement joins TRBV4-3 to TRBJ2-3; no reliable D call. V dropped 0 bases and J dropped 0 bases, with 10 bases sitting between them. From germline, CDR1 is LGHNA and CDR2 YSLEER. The CDR3 length is 16 residues. The CDR3 DNA sequence: TGCGCCAGCAGCCAAGAAACAGCACCTAGCACAGATACGCAGTATTTT. This gives the protein CASSQETAPSTDTQYF.

The gene calls are TRBV27 and TRBJ2-7; TRBD2 aligns across 8 bases. The V gene's germline CDR1 is MNHEY and CDR2 SMNVEV (reference sequence). The ends lost 6 bases at V and 1 base at J; junction bases unmatched: 11. The CDR3 has 16 amino acids. CDR3 sequence (DNA): TGTGCCAGCAGCCCGGTTCGGGGGGGTTCTTCCTACGAGCAGTACTTC. It translates to CASSPVRGGSSYEQYF.

The rearrangement uses TRBV29-1 and TRBJ2-7; TRBD1 or TRBD2 may be the D gene (5 bases each). This CDR3 is 16 amino acids long. The germline gives CDR1 SQVTM, CDR2 ANQGSEA. V was trimmed by 4 bases and J by 3 bases, leaving 22 bases between them. The CDR3 nucleotides are TGCAGCGTTGGGCCCGACGGGGACGCCGTGGGCTACGAGCAGTACTTC. It translates to CSVGPDGDAVGYEQYF.

This clone came up a few times. The chain combines TRBV28 with TRBJ1-5; D is unclear. The CDR3 sequence is 11 residues long. Between the trimmed V and J ends, which lost 3 bases and 9 bases, there was a span of 6 bases. CDR1 and CDR2 (germline): MDHEN, SYDVKM. CDR3 DNA sequence: TGTGCCAGCAGTTTGTCAGGGCCCCAGCATTTT. This codes for CASSLSGPQHF. The full variable domain, rest sourced from reference TRBV28 and TRBJ1-5, is DVKVTQSSRYLVKRTGEKVFLECVQDMDHENMFWYRQDPGLGLRLIYFSYDVKMKEKGDIPEGYSVSREKKERFSLILESASTNQTSMYLCASSLSGPQHFGDGTRLSIL.

The chain has TRBV5-4 and TRBJ2-5, with D perhaps TRBD2 (5 bases). The CDR3 extends over 13 amino acids. V shed 4 bases and J shed 5 bases, with 12 bases lying between them. The germline V gene encodes CDR1 SGHNT and CDR2 YYREEE (reference sequence). The CDR3 coding sequence is TGTGCCAGCAGCGATGGGAGTTTCGAGACCCAGTACTTC. Its translation is CASSDGSFETQYF.

The gene calls are TRBV7-9 and TRBJ1-2, with a tentative D call TRBD1 (5 bases). In germline, CDR1 is SEHNR, CDR2 FQNEAQ (reference sequence). The CDR3 has 14 residues. The germline V and J ends were trimmed by 5 bases and 6 bases, with 16 bases remaining between them. The CDR3 loop reads CASSQGDGGDGYTF. DNA of the CDR3: TGTGCCAGCAGCCAAGGGGACGGCGGAGATGGCTACACCTTC.

This chain links TRBV6-6 with TRBJ1-3, with a possible D match to TRBD1 (5 bases). This CDR3 comprises 15 residues. Germline CDR1 is MNHNY and CDR2 is SVGAGI (reference sequence). Trimming pared 7 bases from V and 7 bases from J, leaving 20 bases between. DNA for the CDR3: TGTGCCAGCACCTCAACCGGGACTTCGGATAACACCATATATTTT. This encodes CASTSTGTSDNTIYF.

The gene calls are TRBV28 and TRBJ1-1; the D gene is possibly TRBD1 (6 bases). V was pared by 5 bases and J by 1 base, with 11 bases between. Germline V gene lookup returns CDR1 MDHEN and CDR2 SYDVKM. The CDR3 has 14 amino acids. CDR3 sequence (DNA): TGTGCCAGCAGTAAACCACAGGGGAACACTGAAGCTTTCTTT. This codes for CASSKPQGNTEAFF. The variable domain in full, with the rest retrieved from reference TRBV28 and TRBJ1-1, is DVKVTQSSRYLVKRTGEKVFLECVQDMDHENMFWYRQDPGLGLRLIYFSYDVKMKEKGDIPEGYSVSREKKERFSLILESASTNQTSMYLCASSKPQGNTEAFFGQGTRLTVV.

This rearrangement joins TRBV30 to TRBJ1-2; D call uncertain. Germline CDR1 and CDR2: GTSNPN and SVGIG (reference sequence). CDR3 size: 13 residues. V was pared by 0 bases and J by 4 bases, with 9 bases between. DNA for the CDR3: TGTGCCTGGAGTGTGGTGGAGAGCTATGGCTACACCTTC. Translation gives CAWSVVESYGYTF.

This chain joins TRBV5-1 and TRBJ2-2; 10 nucleotides line up with TRBD1. J lost 2 bases, V lost 0 bases, and 1 base had no gene match. The CDR3 totals 16 residues. Germline assignment: CDR1 SGHRS and CDR2 YFSETQ. CDR3 nucleotides: TGCGCCAGCAGCTTGGGACAGGGGGCTAACACCGGGGAGCTGTTTTTT. It encodes CASSLGQGANTGELFF.

CDR3 loop: CATNTWASTYEQYF. Here the CDR3 DNA reads TGTGCCACCAACACGTGGGCATCAACCTACGAGCAGTACTTC. The rearrangement links TRBV28 to TRBJ2-7, with D unclear. The CDR3 covers 14 residues. V was cut by 10 bases and J by 2 bases, with 18 bases left in between. The V gene's germline CDR1 is MDHEN and CDR2 SYDVKM. The variable domain in full, completed from reference TRBV28 and TRBJ2-7, reads DVKVTQSSRYLVKRTGEKVFLECVQDMDHENMFWYRQDPGLGLRLIYFSYDVKMKEKGDIPEGYSVSREKKERFSLILESASTNQTSMYLCATNTWASTYEQYFGPGTRLTVT.